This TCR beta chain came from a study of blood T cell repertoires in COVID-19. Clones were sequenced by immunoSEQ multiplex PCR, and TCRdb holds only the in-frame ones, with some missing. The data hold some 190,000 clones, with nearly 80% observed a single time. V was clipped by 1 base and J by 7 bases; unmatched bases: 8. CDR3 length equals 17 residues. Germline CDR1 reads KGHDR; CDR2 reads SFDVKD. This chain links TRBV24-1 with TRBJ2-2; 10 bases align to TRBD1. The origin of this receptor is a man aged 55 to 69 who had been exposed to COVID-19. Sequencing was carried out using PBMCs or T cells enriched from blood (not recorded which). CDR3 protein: CATSDFKGQGSVGELFF. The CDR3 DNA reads TGTGCCACCAGTGATTTTAAGGGACAGGGGAGTGTCGGGGAGCTGTTTTTT.